This TCR beta chain originates from a study of glioma-infiltrating T cells after dendritic cell vaccination. The primer mix had 60 V beta and 13 J beta primers. Method: immunoSEQ multiplex PCR; TCRdb's copy keeps in-frame clones and lacks some. The sample has tens of thousands of clones, about four fifths seen once. Study results and limitations: Only a small number of patients had complete blood and tumor samples.

Concerning this clone itself: Its target is unknown.

The germline V gene has CDR1 SNHLY and CDR2 FYNNEI. Trimming cost V 6 bases and J 6 bases; bases outside gene matches: 6. The CDR3 runs 13 residues. Indicated time point: after dendritic cell vaccination, including at tumor progression/relapse. The clonotype comes from a human donor with glioblastoma. This sample comprised blood, obtained after dendritic cell vaccination. The chain couples TRBV2 to TRBJ2-7; 9 nucleotides match TRBD1. The CDR3 DNA reads TGTGCCAGCAGAGCAACAGGGGGCGTCGAGCAGTACTTC. This translates into CASRATGGVEQYF. The full variable domain, completed using reference TRBV2 and TRBJ2-7, is EPEVTQTPSHQVTQMGQEVILRCVPISNHLYFYWYRQILGQKVEFLVSFYNNEISEKSEIFDDQFSVERPDGSNFTLKIRSTKLEDSAMYFCASRATGGVEQYFGPGTRLTVT.